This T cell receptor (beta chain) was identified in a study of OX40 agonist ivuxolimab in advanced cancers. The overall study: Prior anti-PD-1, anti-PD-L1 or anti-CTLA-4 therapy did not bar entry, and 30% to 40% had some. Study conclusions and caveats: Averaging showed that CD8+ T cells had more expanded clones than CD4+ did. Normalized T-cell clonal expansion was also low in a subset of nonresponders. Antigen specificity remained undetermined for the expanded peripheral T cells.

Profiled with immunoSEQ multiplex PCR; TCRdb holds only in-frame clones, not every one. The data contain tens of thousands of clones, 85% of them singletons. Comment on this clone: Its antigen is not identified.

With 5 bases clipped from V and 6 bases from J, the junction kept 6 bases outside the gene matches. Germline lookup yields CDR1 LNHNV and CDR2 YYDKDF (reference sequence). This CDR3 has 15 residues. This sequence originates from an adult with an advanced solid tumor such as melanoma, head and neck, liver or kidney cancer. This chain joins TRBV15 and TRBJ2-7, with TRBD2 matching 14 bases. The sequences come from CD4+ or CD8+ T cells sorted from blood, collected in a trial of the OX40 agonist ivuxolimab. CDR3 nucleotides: TGTGCCACCAGCCGGGCCGGGACTAGCGGGAGCGAGCAGTACTTC. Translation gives CATSRAGTSGSEQYF.